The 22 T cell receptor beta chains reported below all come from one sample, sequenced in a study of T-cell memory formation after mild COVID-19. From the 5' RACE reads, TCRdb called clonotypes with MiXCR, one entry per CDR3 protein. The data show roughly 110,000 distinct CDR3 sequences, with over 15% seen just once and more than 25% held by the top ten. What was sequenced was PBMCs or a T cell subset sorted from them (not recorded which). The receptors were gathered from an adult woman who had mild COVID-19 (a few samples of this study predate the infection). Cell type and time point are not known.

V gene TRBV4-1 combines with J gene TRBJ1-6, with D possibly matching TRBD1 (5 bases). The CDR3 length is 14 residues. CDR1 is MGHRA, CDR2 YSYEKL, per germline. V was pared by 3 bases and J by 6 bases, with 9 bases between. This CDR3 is CASSQRQSNSPLHF. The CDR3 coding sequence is TGCGCCAGCAGCCAGAGACAGAGTAATTCACCCCTCCACTTT.

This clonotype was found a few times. The CDR3 protein is CASSLATQGQETQYF. The CDR3 DNA sequence: TGTGCCAGCAGTTTAGCGACCCAGGGGCAAGAGACCCAGTACTTC. The genes are TRBV12-3 or TRBV12-4 and TRBJ2-5; D possibly corresponds to TRBD1 (6 bases). V lost 0 bases and J 2 bases, leaving 10 bases between the germline ends. The CDR3 runs 15 residues.

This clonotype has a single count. CDR3 coding DNA: TGTGCCAGCAGTTACGGAGCGGGAGGGCCGGCAGATACGCAGTATTTT. Amino acids: CASSYGAGGPADTQYF. The chain links TRBV6-5 to TRBJ2-3; 10 bases align to TRBD2. The CDR3 consists of 16 residues. V was clipped by 2 bases and J by 4 bases; unmatched bases: 6. Germline-derived CDR1 and CDR2 are MNHEY and SVGAGI.

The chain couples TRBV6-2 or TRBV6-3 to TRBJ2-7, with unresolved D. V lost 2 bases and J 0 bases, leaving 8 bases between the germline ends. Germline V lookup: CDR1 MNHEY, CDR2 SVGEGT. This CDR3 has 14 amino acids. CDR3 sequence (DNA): TGTGCCAGCAGTTACGCCGGCGGCTCCTACGAGCAGTACTTC. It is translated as CASSYAGGSYEQYF.

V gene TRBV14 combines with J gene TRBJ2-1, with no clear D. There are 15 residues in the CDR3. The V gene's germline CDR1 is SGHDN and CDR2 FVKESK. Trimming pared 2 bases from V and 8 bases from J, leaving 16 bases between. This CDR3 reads CASSQSLGLIHEQFF. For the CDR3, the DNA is TGTGCCAGCAGCCAATCTCTGGGGTTAATCCATGAGCAGTTCTTC.

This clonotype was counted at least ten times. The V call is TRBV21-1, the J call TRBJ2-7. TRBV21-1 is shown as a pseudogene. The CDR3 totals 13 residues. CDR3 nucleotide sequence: TGTGCCAGCAGCAACGCGGCCATTTACGAGCAGTACTTC. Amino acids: CASSNAAIYEQYF.

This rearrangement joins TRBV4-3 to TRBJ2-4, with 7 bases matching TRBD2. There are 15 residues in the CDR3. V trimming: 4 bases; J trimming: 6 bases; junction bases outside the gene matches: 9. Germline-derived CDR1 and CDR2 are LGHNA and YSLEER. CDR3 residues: CASSPYLGGTNIQYF. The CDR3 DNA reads TGCGCCAGCAGCCCTTATCTGGGGGGGACAAACATTCAGTACTTC.

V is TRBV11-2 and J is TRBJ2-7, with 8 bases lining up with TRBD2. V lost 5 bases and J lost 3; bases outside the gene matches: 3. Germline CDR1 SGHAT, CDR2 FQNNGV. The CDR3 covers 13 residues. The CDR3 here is CASSLLADYEQYF. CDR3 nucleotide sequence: TGTGCCAGCAGCCTACTAGCGGACTACGAGCAGTACTTC.

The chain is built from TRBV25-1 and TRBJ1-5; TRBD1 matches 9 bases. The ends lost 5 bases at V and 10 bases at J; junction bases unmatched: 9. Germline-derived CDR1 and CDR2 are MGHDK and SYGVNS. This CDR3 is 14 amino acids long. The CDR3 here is CASSWDREEAPQHF. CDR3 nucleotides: TGTGCCAGCAGTTGGGACAGGGAGGAGGCCCCCCAGCATTTT.

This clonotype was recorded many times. The DNA for the CDR3 is TGTGCCAGCAGTTACTTGAGCTCTAGCACAGATACGCAGTATTTT. Translating it yields CASSYLSSSTDTQYF. J is TRBJ2-3 and V is TRBV6-5; D remains ambiguous. Germline CDR1 and CDR2: MNHEY and SVGAGI. This CDR3 has 15 amino acids. The V end was cut by 1 base, the J end by 0 bases, with 8 bases between.

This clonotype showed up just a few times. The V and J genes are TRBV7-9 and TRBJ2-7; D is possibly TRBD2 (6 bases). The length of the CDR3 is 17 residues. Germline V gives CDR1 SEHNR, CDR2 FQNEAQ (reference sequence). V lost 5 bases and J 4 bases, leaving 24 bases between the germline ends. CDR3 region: CASSLGIPGTSLYEQYF. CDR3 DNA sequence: TGTGCCAGCAGCCTCGGGATCCCGGGGACTTCCCTTTACGAGCAGTACTTC.

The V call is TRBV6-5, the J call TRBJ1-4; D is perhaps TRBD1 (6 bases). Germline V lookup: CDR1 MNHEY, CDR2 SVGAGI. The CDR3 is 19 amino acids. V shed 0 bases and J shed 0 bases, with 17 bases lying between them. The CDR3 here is CASSYSIGGEIATNEKLFF. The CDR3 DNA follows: TGTGCCAGCAGTTACTCGATAGGGGGGGAGATTGCAACTAATGAAAAACTGTTTTTT.

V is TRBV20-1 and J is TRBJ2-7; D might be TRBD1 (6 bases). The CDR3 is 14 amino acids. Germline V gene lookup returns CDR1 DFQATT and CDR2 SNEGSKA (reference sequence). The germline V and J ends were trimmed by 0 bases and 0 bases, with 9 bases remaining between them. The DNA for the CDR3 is TGCAGTGCTAGAGACCGGGACAACTCCTACGAGCAGTACTTC. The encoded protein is CSARDRDNSYEQYF.

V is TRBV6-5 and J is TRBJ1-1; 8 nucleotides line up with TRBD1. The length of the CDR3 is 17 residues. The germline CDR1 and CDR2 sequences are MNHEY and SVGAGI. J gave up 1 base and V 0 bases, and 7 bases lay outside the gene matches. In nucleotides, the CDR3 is TGTGCCAGCAGTTACTCATGGCAGGGGGCTCGGAACACTGAAGCTTTCTTT. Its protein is CASSYSWQGARNTEAFF.

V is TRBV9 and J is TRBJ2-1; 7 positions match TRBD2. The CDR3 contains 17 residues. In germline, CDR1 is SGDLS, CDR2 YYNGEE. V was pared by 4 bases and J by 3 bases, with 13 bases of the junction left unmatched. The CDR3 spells CASSNAGDQKLYNEQFF. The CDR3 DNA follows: TGTGCCAGCAGCAACGCGGGAGACCAAAAGCTCTACAATGAGCAGTTCTTC.

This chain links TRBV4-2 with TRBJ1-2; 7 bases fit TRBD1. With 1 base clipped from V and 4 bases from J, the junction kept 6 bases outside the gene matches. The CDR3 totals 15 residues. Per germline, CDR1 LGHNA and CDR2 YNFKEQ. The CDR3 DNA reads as TGTGCCAGCAGCCAAGGTACCGGGACAGCCTATGGCTACACCTTC. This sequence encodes CASSQGTGTAYGYTF.

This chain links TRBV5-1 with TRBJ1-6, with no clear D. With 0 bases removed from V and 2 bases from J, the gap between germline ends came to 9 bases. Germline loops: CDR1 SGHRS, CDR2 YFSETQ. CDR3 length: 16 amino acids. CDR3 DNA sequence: TGCGCCAGCAGCTTGGTTGGAAACACCTATAATTCACCCCTCCACTTT. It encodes CASSLVGNTYNSPLHF.

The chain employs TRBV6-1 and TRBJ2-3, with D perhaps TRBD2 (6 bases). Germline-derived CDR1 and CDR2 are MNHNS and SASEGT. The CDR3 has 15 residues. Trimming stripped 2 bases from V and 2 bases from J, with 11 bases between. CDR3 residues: CASSEPTSYTDTQYF. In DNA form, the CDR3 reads TGTGCCAGCAGTGAACCGACTAGTTACACAGATACGCAGTATTTT.

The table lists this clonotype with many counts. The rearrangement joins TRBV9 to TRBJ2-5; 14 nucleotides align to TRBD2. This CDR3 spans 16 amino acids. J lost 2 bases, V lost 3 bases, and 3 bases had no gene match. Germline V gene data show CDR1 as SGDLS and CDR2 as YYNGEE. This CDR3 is CASSAGLAGEQETQYF. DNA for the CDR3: TGTGCCAGCAGCGCGGGACTAGCGGGGGAGCAAGAGACCCAGTACTTC.

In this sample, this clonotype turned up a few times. CDR3 amino acids: CASSHERDQETQYF. The CDR3 DNA is TGCGCCAGCAGCCATGAGCGGGACCAAGAGACCCAGTACTTC. This chain joins TRBV4-1 and TRBJ2-5; weak D call: TRBD2 (6 bases). The length of the CDR3 is 14 residues. Trimming cost V 3 bases and J 0 bases, with 8 bases left between them. Looked up from germline, CDR1 is MGHRA and CDR2 is YSYEKL.

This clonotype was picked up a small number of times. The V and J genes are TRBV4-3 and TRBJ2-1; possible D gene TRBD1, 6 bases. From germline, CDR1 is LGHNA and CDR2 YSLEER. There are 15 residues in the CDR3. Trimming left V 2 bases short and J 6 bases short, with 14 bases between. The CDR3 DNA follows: TGCGCCAGCAGCCAATCATTACAGGGTAGCAATGAGCAGTTCTTC. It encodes CASSQSLQGSNEQFF.

The CDR3 nucleotides read TGTGCCAGCAGCTTTAAATGGCGGGGCCCTTACGAGCAGTACTTC. Translated: CASSFKWRGPYEQYF. The rearrangement uses TRBV5-6 and TRBJ2-7; tentative D call: TRBD2 (6 bases). V was pared by 2 bases and J by 4 bases, with 16 bases between. The germline V gene encodes CDR1 SGHDT and CDR2 YYEEEE. This CDR3 has 15 residues.